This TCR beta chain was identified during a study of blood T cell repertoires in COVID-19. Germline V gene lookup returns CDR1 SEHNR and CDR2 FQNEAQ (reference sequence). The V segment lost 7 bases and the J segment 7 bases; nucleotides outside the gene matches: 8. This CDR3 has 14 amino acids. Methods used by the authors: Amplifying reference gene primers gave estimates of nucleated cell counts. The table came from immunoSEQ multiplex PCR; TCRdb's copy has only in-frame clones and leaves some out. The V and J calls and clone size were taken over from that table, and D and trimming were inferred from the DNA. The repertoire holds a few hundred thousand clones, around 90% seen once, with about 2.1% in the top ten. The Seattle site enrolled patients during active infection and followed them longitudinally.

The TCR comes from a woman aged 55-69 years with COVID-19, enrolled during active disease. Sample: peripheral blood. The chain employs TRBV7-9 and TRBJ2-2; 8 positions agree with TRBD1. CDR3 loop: CASTPGQENGELFF. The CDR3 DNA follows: TGTGCCAGCACCCCGGGACAGGAGAACGGGGAGCTGTTTTTT.